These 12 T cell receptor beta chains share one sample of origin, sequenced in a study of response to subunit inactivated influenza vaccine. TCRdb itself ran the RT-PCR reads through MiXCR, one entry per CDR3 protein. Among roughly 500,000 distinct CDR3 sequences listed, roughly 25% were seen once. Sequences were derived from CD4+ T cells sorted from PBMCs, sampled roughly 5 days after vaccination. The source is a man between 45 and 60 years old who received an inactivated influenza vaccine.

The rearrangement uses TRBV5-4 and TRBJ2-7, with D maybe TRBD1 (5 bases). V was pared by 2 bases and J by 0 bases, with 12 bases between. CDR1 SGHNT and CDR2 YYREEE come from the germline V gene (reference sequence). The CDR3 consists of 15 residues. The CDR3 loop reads CASSFAPQGSYEQYF. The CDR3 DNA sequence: TGTGCCAGCAGCTTTGCCCCGCAGGGCTCCTACGAGCAGTACTTC.

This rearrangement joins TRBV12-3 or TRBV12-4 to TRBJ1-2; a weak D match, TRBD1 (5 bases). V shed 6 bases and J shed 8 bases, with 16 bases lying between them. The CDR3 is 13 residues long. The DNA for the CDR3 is TGTGCCAGCAGCCGACTGACAACAGGCGGCTACACCTTC. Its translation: CASSRLTTGGYTF.

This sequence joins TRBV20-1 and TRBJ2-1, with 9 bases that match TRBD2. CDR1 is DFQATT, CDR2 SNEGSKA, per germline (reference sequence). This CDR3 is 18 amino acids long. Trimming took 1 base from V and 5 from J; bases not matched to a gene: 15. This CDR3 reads CSARVGFGAGGPHNEQFF. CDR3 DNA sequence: TGCAGTGCTAGAGTGGGGTTCGGCGCGGGAGGGCCCCACAATGAGCAGTTCTTC.

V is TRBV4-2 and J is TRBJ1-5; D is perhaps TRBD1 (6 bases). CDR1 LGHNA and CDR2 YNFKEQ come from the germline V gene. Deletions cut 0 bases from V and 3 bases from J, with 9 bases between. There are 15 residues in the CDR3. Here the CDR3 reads CASSQDRTVNQPQHF. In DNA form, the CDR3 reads TGTGCCAGCAGCCAAGATAGGACAGTCAATCAGCCCCAGCATTTT.

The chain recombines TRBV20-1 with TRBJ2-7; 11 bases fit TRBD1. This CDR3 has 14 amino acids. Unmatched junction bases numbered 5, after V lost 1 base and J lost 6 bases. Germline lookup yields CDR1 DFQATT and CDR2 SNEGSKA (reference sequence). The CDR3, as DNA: TGCAGTGCTAGAGGGGACAGGGGGTTGCCCGAGCAGTACTTC. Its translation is CSARGDRGLPEQYF.

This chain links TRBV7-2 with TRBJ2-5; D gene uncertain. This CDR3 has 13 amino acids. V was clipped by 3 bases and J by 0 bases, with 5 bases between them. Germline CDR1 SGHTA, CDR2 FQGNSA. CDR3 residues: CASSFSYQETQYF. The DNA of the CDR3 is TGTGCCAGCAGCTTCAGTTACCAAGAGACCCAGTACTTC.

This CDR3 is CASSLWNGGYNEQFF. The CDR3 region has the DNA TGTGCCAGCAGCTTATGGAACGGGGGCTACAATGAGCAGTTCTTC. This chain joins TRBV7-2 and TRBJ2-1, with D possibly matching TRBD2 (6 bases). This CDR3 spans 15 amino acids. Germline assignment: CDR1 SGHTA and CDR2 FQGNSA. Trimming took off 2 bases at V and 3 bases at J, with 11 bases between the two ends.

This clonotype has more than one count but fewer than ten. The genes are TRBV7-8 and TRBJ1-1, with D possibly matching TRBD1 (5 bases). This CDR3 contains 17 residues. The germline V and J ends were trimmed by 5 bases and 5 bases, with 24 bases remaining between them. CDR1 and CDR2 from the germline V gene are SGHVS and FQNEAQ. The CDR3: CASSPRVPGMEGTEAFF. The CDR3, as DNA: TGTGCCAGCAGCCCCCGAGTGCCAGGGATGGAAGGAACTGAAGCTTTCTTT.

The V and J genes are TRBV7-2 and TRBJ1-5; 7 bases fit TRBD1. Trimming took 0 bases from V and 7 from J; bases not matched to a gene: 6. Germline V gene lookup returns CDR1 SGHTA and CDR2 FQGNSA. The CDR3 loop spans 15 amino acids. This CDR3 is CASSLALGGGQPQHF. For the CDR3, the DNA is TGTGCCAGCAGCTTAGCGCTAGGGGGCGGACAGCCCCAGCATTTT.

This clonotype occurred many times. Written as DNA, the CDR3 is TGTGCCAGCAGCCCCGGACTGTACGAGCAGTACTTC. It translates to CASSPGLYEQYF. The chain couples TRBV18 to TRBJ2-7; TRBD2 is a possible D gene (5 bases). This CDR3 comprises 12 residues. Germline V lookup: CDR1 KGHSH, CDR2 LQKENI. Trimming took 8 bases from V and 4 from J, leaving 12 bases between them.

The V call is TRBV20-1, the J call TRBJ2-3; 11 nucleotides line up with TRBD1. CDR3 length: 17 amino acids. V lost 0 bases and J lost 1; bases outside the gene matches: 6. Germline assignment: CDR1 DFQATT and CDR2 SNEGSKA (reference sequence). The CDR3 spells CSARDYRGQGGTDTQYF. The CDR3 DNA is TGCAGTGCTAGAGACTACCGGGGACAGGGGGGCACAGATACGCAGTATTTT.

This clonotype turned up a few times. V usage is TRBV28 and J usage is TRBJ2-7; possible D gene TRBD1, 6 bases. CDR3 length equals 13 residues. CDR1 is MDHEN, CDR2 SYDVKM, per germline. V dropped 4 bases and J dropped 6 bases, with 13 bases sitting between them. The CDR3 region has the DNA TGTGCCAGCAGTTCCTACAGGGTCGGCGAGCAGTACTTC. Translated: CASSSYRVGEQYF.